This T cell receptor beta chain was recovered during a study of blood T cell repertoires in COVID-19. Study summary: Material from acute and convalescent COVID-19 was sourced from the United States, Italy and Spain. Sources were T cells, B-cell-depleted T cells, or PBMCs; the material itself was cDNA or gDNA.

CDR3 length: 15 residues. The trim removed 3 bases at V and 9 bases at J, leaving 8 bases unmatched. Germline V gene lookup returns CDR1 ENHRY and CDR2 SYGVKD. Authors' analysis steps: The assay estimated nucleated cells by amplifying reference gene primers. Sequenced by immunoSEQ multiplex PCR; TCRdb stores in-frame clones only, minus some. D and trimming come from the DNA, and the V and J calls and clone size come from that table. Counted here are about 190,000 clones, roughly 78% occurring once; the ten biggest clones make up around 2.8%. The gene calls are TRBV10-3 and TRBJ2-4; 10 bases fit TRBD1. This receptor was taken from a woman aged 80 or over with active or convalescent COVID-19. The sample consisted of peripheral blood. CDR3 sequence: CAISDQDRTGGIQYF. The CDR3 coding sequence is TGTGCCATCAGTGACCAGGACAGGACAGGGGGCATTCAGTACTTC.